This TCR beta chain appears in the sequencing data of a study of PD-1 blockade in classical Hodgkin lymphoma. Turning to this clone: Different DNA sequences within this sample yield the same CDR3.

Germline loops: CDR1 LNHDA, CDR2 SQIVND (reference sequence). Trimming at V came to 5 bases and at J to 3 bases, leaving 17 bases not matched to a gene. CDR3 length: 19 amino acids. Documented time point: cycle 4 day 1 (C4D1), after more than 5 weeks of nivolumab. With no exception, relapse followed autologous stem cell transplantation in all patients, and brentuximab vedotin exposure varied. TCRdb's copy holds only in-frame clones and misses some; the assay was immunoSEQ multiplex PCR. The sample records some 20,000 clones, 76% being singletons. This chain uses TRBV19 with TRBJ2-4, with 9 bases identical to TRBD1. The receptor was isolated from a human donor with classical Hodgkin lymphoma. The input for sequencing was peripheral blood mononuclear cells (PBMCs), taken before the fourth cycle of nivolumab. CDR3 residues: CASSQTSPGQGFGKNIQYF. The CDR3 region has the DNA TGTGCCAGTAGTCAGACCTCACCGGGACAGGGATTCGGCAAAAACATTCAGTACTTC.